Below are 28 T cell receptor beta chains sequenced from a single sample in a study of T cell repertoires in cytomegalovirus infection (dated by TCRdb to between 2018 and 2021). Sequencing was carried out with an Illumina HiSeq 1500. Through fastp at Q25 and MiXCR, TCRdb rebuilt clones from the public reads, retaining in-frame beta chains. CDR3 protein duplicates are merged, each entry listing the most common genes and DNA. The sample records 830,000 or so distinct CDR3 sequences, approximately 32% of which are singletons. Around 12% of the sample rests with the top ten. These TCRs are of unknown antigen specificity. The meaning of the sample's treatment or condition label: in vitro stimulation with specific CMV peptide epitopes to enrich CMV-specific T cells. The source material was cultured CD8+ T cells from PBMCs, sampled from culture after CMV antigen stimulation. Receptors were obtained from a human donor in good health (CMV status not recorded). Some clones in this sample may be carry-over from other donors' samples.

This clonotype came up a few times. The V call is TRBV7-9, the J call TRBJ2-5; the D is unclear. Trimming stripped 6 bases from V and 0 bases from J, with 17 bases between. The germline gives CDR1 SEHNR, CDR2 FQNEAQ (reference sequence). The length of the CDR3 is 16 residues. The DNA for the CDR3 is TGTGCCAGCAGTACCCCCTTCAGTGGGTACCAAGAGACCCAGTACTTC. It yields the protein CASSTPFSGYQETQYF.

V and J are TRBV6-2 or TRBV6-3 and TRBJ2-1, with 10 bases aligning to TRBD1. This CDR3 contains 15 residues. The germline gives CDR1 MNHEY, CDR2 SVGEGT. With V trimmed by 4 bases and J by 8 bases, 8 bases remained unmatched. The CDR3 here is CASSFGTGEADEQFF. CDR3 nucleotides: TGTGCCAGCAGTTTTGGGACAGGGGAAGCAGATGAGCAGTTCTTC.

This sequence joins TRBV5-4 and TRBJ1-1; a possible D gene is TRBD1 (5 bases). CDR3 size: 15 residues. Between the trimmed V and J ends, which lost 4 bases and 5 bases, there was a span of 18 bases. Germline assignment: CDR1 SGHNT and CDR2 YYREEE (reference sequence). The DNA of the CDR3 is TGTGCCAGCAGCCCGGGCCGACAGCCGAGTACTGAAGCTTTCTTT. Amino acid sequence: CASSPGRQPSTEAFF.

V and J are TRBV2 and TRBJ2-3, with 8 bases fitting TRBD2. The V gene's germline CDR1 is SNHLY and CDR2 FYNNEI. J gave up 6 bases and V 0 bases, and 8 bases lay outside the gene matches. The CDR3 covers 16 residues. The DNA of the CDR3 is TGTGCCAGCAGTGAAGCCCGTAGCGGGGTATGGGATACGCAGTATTTT. Protein product: CASSEARSGVWDTQYF.

V is TRBV6-2 or TRBV6-3 and J is TRBJ2-3, with no clear D. Trimming removed 8 bases from V and 2 bases from J, with 11 bases in between. This CDR3 contains 13 residues. CDR1 and CDR2 from the germline V gene are MNHEY and SVGEGT. CDR3 in amino acids: CASVPGNTDTQYF. The CDR3 DNA follows: TGTGCCAGCGTACCAGGAAACACAGATACGCAGTATTTT.

This clonotype occurred a few times. This chain joins TRBV2 and TRBJ2-5, with 9 bases that match TRBD2. CDR1 is SNHLY and CDR2 is FYNNEI in the germline V gene. CDR3 length equals 15 residues. V shed 7 bases, J shed 1 base, and the junction held 7 bases outside the gene matches. CDR3 protein: CASKSSGAVQETQYF. In DNA, the CDR3 is TGTGCCAGCAAGTCTAGCGGGGCGGTCCAAGAGACCCAGTACTTC. Combining the CDR3 with reference TRBV2 and TRBJ2-5 gives the whole variable domain EPEVTQTPSHQVTQMGQEVILRCVPISNHLYFYWYRQILGQKVEFLVSFYNNEISEKSEIFDDQFSVERPDGSNFTLKIRSTKLEDSAMYFCASKSSGAVQETQYFGPGTRLLVL.

This clonotype has only a few counts. This sequence joins TRBV24-1 and TRBJ2-2; possibly TRBD1 or TRBD2 for D (6 bases each). V gave up 1 base and J gave up 6 bases, with 14 bases separating them. The CDR3 consists of 16 residues. Germline V gives CDR1 KGHDR, CDR2 SFDVKD. Written as DNA, the CDR3 is TGTGCCACCAGTGATTTTAGTAACAGGGAGGCCGGGGAGCTGTTTTTT. Its protein product is CATSDFSNREAGELFF.

This clonotype showed up just a few times. The junction differs from germline at one of its ends, possibly a read error. The CDR3 here is CASSLTGGAEQYF. DNA of the CDR3: TGTGCTAGCAGCTTAACAGGTGGGGCCGAGCAGTACTTC. The chain uses TRBV7-6 and TRBJ2-7, with D tentatively TRBD1 (5 bases). This CDR3 comprises 13 residues. Germline V CDR1 and CDR2: SGHVS, FNYEAQ.

The CDR3 is CASSYSEGATEAFF. Written as DNA, the CDR3 is TGTGCCAGCAGTTACTCAGAAGGGGCCACTGAAGCTTTCTTT. The V and J genes are TRBV6-5 and TRBJ1-1; possibly TRBD1 for D (5 bases). The CDR3 spans 14 residues. The V gene lost 0 bases and the J gene lost 4 bases, with 9 bases spanning the gap. Germline V gene data show CDR1 as MNHEY and CDR2 as SVGAGI.

The CDR3: CASSVGGSTNEKLFF. For the CDR3, the DNA is TGTGCCAGCAGCGTCGGGGGGAGCACTAATGAAAAACTGTTTTTT. V is TRBV9 and J is TRBJ1-4; weak D call: TRBD1 (5 bases). Germline V gene lookup returns CDR1 SGDLS and CDR2 YYNGEE. Trimming took off 2 bases at V and 2 bases at J, with 10 bases between the two ends. The CDR3 covers 15 residues. Combining the CDR3 with reference TRBV9 and TRBJ1-4 gives the whole variable domain DSGVTQTPKHLITATGQRVTLRCSPRSGDLSVYWYQQSLDQGLQFLIQYYNGEERAKGNILERFSAQQFPDLHSELNLSSLELGDSALYFCASSVGGSTNEKLFFGSGTQLSVL.

This clonotype was observed at least ten times. This chain links TRBV28 with TRBJ2-1; 8 bases are shared with TRBD1. CDR3 size: 17 residues. Trimming took 1 base from V and 5 from J; bases not matched to a gene: 10. CDR1 MDHEN and CDR2 SYDVKM come from the germline V gene. CDR3 nucleotides: TGTGCCAGCAGTTTATCGCGACAGGGGTTGGTCGACAATGAGCAGTTCTTC. Its translation: CASSLSRQGLVDNEQFF.

The chain joins TRBV12-3 or TRBV12-4 to TRBJ1-4; D unclear. CDR3 length: 16 residues. V was trimmed by 7 bases and J by 4 bases, leaving 19 bases between them. In DNA form, the CDR3 reads TGTGCCAGCAACCCAACGTTCACCGGACTTAATGAAAAACTGTTTTTT. It specifies CASNPTFTGLNEKLFF.

Worth noting for this clonotype: A much larger clone sits a single nucleotide away, making a read error possible. V is TRBV7-2 and J is TRBJ2-7; possibly TRBD1 for D (6 bases). The CDR3 length is 14 residues. Germline V lookup: CDR1 SGHTA, CDR2 FQGNSA. As DNA, the CDR3 is TGTGTCAGCAGCTTCCCGGGACACAACTACGAGCAGTACGTC. Protein: CVSSFPGHNYEQYV.

This clonotype has a handful of counts. The chain is built from TRBV13 and TRBJ1-1; TRBD1 is a possible D gene (5 bases). Looked up from germline, CDR1 is PRHDT and CDR2 is FYEKMQ (reference sequence). Between the trimmed V and J ends, which lost 0 bases and 5 bases, there was a span of 10 bases. The CDR3 is 14 amino acids. In nucleotides, the CDR3 is TGTGCCAGCAGCTTAGGCCCGGGGCAGACTGAAGCTTTCTTT. Translating gives CASSLGPGQTEAFF.

The chain uses TRBV5-5 and TRBJ2-7, with D maybe TRBD2 (6 bases). V was pared by 0 bases and J by 7 bases, with 23 bases between. CDR3 length equals 17 residues. The germline CDR1 and CDR2 sequences are SGHKS and YYEKEE (reference sequence). The CDR3 DNA is TGTGCCAGCAGCTTGGTAGCGGTTGCGACACGGGCTGGAGAGCAGTACGTC. It is translated as CASSLVAVATRAGEQYV.

The chain couples TRBV5-1 to TRBJ2-7; D may be TRBD1 (5 bases). Trimming shortened V by 0 bases and J by 3 bases, and 13 bases separated the two germline ends. Germline CDR1 SGHRS, CDR2 YFSETQ. The CDR3 runs to 15 residues. The CDR3 loop reads CASSLEQESYYEQYF. As DNA, the CDR3 is TGCGCCAGCAGCTTGGAACAGGAGTCGTACTACGAGCAGTACTTC.

This clonotype was picked up a small number of times. The chain couples TRBV12-3 or TRBV12-4 to TRBJ2-5; D is uncertain. Trimming pared 7 bases from V and 7 bases from J, leaving 7 bases between. The CDR3 spans 10 residues. CDR3: CASKGPTQYF. The CDR3 region has the DNA TGTGCCAGCAAGGGCCCGACCCAGTACTTC.

By frequency in the sample, this clonotype is medium-sized. V is TRBV7-2 and J is TRBJ1-2; TRBD1 matches 7 bases. V lost 1 base, J lost 2 bases, and 16 bases stayed unmatched. Per germline, CDR1 SGHTA and CDR2 FQGNSA. This CDR3 has 19 residues. The CDR3 region has the DNA TGTGCCAGCAGCTTAGTGATGGCCTTGACAGGGATGACGAACTATGGCTACACCTTC. This sequence encodes CASSLVMALTGMTNYGYTF.

In this sample, this clonotype turned up a few times. DNA of the CDR3: TGTGCCAGCAGCCACTTATTCGGGGAGAGAGGATATGGCTACACCTTC. It codes for CASSHLFGERGYGYTF. The chain couples TRBV7-9 to TRBJ1-2, with D unclear. The CDR3 is 16 residues long. Germline CDR1 SEHNR, CDR2 FQNEAQ (reference sequence). The V and J ends lost 5 bases and 5 bases respectively, with 21 bases between them.

The rearrangement joins TRBV15 to TRBJ2-7; D possibly matches TRBD1 or TRBD2 (5 bases each). This CDR3 is 13 amino acids long. V was clipped by 1 base and J by 5 bases, with 9 bases between them. Germline loops: CDR1 LNHNV, CDR2 YYDKDF (reference sequence). CDR3 amino acids: CATSRVRGDEQYF. The CDR3 DNA reads as TGTGCCACCAGCAGAGTTCGAGGGGACGAGCAGTACTTC. The full variable domain, its missing parts supplied by reference TRBV15 and TRBJ2-7, is DAMVIQNPRYQVTQFGKPVTLSCSQTLNHNVMYWYQQKSSQAPKLLFHYYDKDFNNEADTPDNFQSRRPNTSFCFLDIRSPGLGDTAMYLCATSRVRGDEQYFGPGTRLTVT.

This clonotype was observed a handful of times. V gene TRBV7-9 combines with J gene TRBJ1-2; TRBD1 matches 8 bases. The V and J ends lost 10 bases and 2 bases, in that order; junction bases with no gene match: 9. Germline V CDR1 and CDR2: SEHNR, FQNEAQ (reference sequence). This CDR3 is 14 amino acids long. CDR3 sequence (DNA): TGTGCCACTAGATTCAGGGGGCAGAACTATGGCTACACCTTC. It specifies CATRFRGQNYGYTF.

This clonotype was picked up one time. A read error may explain this, as a much larger clone is one base away. The rearrangement joins TRBV3-1 to TRBJ1-5; D remains ambiguous. Per germline, CDR1 LGHDT and CDR2 YNNKEL (reference sequence). Deletions cut 0 bases from V and 4 bases from J, with 1 base between. This CDR3 has 12 residues. CDR3 region: CASSQENQPQHF. The CDR3 nucleotides are TGTGCCAGCAGCCAAGAGAATCAGCCCCAGCATTTT. Combining the CDR3 with reference TRBV3-1 and TRBJ1-5 gives the whole variable domain DTAVSQTPKYLVTQMGNDKSIKCEQNLGHDTMYWYKQDSKKFLKIMFSYNNKELIINETVPNRFSPKSPDKAHLNLHINSLELGDSAVYFCASSQENQPQHFGDGTRLSIL.

This clonotype was seen only once. The rearrangement links TRBV29-1 to TRBJ1-1, with TRBD1 as a possible D gene (6 bases). In germline, CDR1 is SQVTM, CDR2 ANQGSEA. CDR3 length equals 13 residues. Trimming took off 7 bases at V and 4 bases at J, with 16 bases between the two ends. CDR3 residues: CSDGAGAVTEAFF. The CDR3 nucleotides read TGCAGCGATGGTGCGGGGGCGGTCACTGAAGCTTTCTTT.

The rearrangement uses TRBV11-2 and TRBJ2-3; 12 nucleotides agree with TRBD2. Germline CDR1 reads SGHAT; CDR2 reads FQNNGV. V lost 7 bases to trimming and J lost 3 bases; unmatched junction nucleotides: 8. The CDR3 runs 16 residues. CDR3 region: CASNLRLAGATDTQYF. The CDR3 DNA sequence: TGTGCCAGCAACCTCAGACTAGCGGGGGCTACAGATACGCAGTATTTT.

The chain employs TRBV5-5 and TRBJ1-4; 7 positions agree with TRBD1. Looked up from germline, CDR1 is SGHKS and CDR2 is YYEKEE (reference sequence). The CDR3 loop spans 16 amino acids. The trim removed 3 bases at V and 2 bases at J, leaving 7 bases unmatched. The CDR3 is CASSYLGTDTNEKLFF. The DNA of the CDR3 is TGTGCCAGCAGCTACCTTGGGACAGACACTAATGAAAAACTGTTTTTT. Looking up the rest from reference TRBV5-5 and TRBJ1-4 gives the full variable domain: DAGVTQSPTHLIKTRGQQVTLRCSPISGHKSVSWYQQVLGQGPQFIFQYYEKEERGRGNFPDRFSARQFPNYSSELNVNALLLGDSALYLCASSYLGTDTNEKLFFGSGTQLSVL.

Concerning this clonotype itself: A much more abundant neighbour one base away suggests this may be a read error. The chain is built from TRBV28 and TRBJ2-6; D is possibly TRBD1 (6 bases). The CDR3 length is 19 residues. V shed 10 bases and J shed 0 bases, with 25 bases lying between them. CDR1 MDHEN and CDR2 SYDVKM come from the germline V gene. CDR3 DNA: TGTGCCAACGTTGTCGCTCTGGACAGTATAAGCTCTGGGGCCAACGTCCTGACTTTC. Protein sequence: CANVVALDSISSGANVLTF. The variable domain in full, completed from reference TRBV28 and TRBJ2-6, reads DVKVTQSSRYLVKRTGEKVFLECVQDMDHENMFWYRQDPGLGLRLIYFSYDVKMKEKGDIPEGYSVSREKKERFSLILESASTNQTSMYLCANVVALDSISSGANVLTFGAGSRLTVL.

The J gene is TRBJ2-5, the V gene TRBV18, with 10 positions matching TRBD2. CDR3 length: 16 amino acids. V was pared by 2 bases and J by 2 bases, with 5 bases of the junction left unmatched. CDR1 is KGHSH and CDR2 is LQKENI in the germline V gene. The DNA for the CDR3 is TGTGCCAGCTCACCAGGACTAGCGGAGGTACAAGAGACCCAGTACTTC. Residues: CASSPGLAEVQETQYF.

This clonotype was seen a few times. The rearrangement joins TRBV19 to TRBJ2-2; no clear D gene. Germline-derived CDR1 and CDR2 are LNHDA and SQIVND (reference sequence). The CDR3 runs to 16 residues. Trimming removed 4 bases from V and 4 bases from J, with 16 bases in between. In DNA, the CDR3 is TGTGCCAGTAGTAAGATCTTTGCTCCTTCCACCGGGGAGCTGTTTTTT. Residues: CASSKIFAPSTGELFF.